This T cell receptor beta chain emerged from a study of blood T cell repertoires in COVID-19. Profiling relied on immunoSEQ multiplex PCR, and the TCRdb table lists in-frame clones only, not all of them. The sample shows 200,000 to 250,000 clones, about 90% of them seen only once. The receptor's source is a man between 60 and 70 years old with acute or convalescent COVID-19. The source material was peripheral blood.

As DNA, the CDR3 is TGTGCCAGCAGCGTAGGTACTAGCGAAGTAGCAGATACGCAGTATTTT. Protein product: CASSVGTSEVADTQYF. This sequence joins TRBV9 and TRBJ2-3; 7 bases match TRBD2. The germline CDR1 and CDR2 sequences are SGDLS and YYNGEE. The CDR3 consists of 16 residues. The trim removed 0 bases at V and 4 bases at J, leaving 8 bases unmatched.